This T cell receptor (beta chain) is from a study of T cell responses to AZD1222 COVID-19 vaccine (dated by TCRdb to about 2021). Background for the entire study: AZD1222 recipients with second doses at about 4 weeks or about 12 weeks were pooled, because spike-specific TCR depth and breadth did not differ between schedules. Trial participants were enrolled into age subgroups of 18-55, 56-69 and 70-plus years, which contained approximately 150, 28 and 58 TCR-sequenced participants, respectively. A total of about 230 trial participants underwent TCR sequencing, of whom 207 received two doses of AZD1222 and about 25 received two doses of the MenACWY control vaccine. On the study overall, not on this receptor specifically: The 56-69-year group was small, and its depth increase did not reach significance, likely because of low power. Nearly half of unique spike-specific TCRs reportedly recognized epitopes outside regions mutated in the B.1.351 and B.1.1.7 variants. Conclusions about previously exposed vaccinees were limited because only six AZD1222 recipients were SARS-CoV-2 seropositive at baseline. Participants were mostly white British, with more females than males. The authors suggested clonal diversity may have been underestimated. No day 14 peak-response samples were available, so repertoires were characterized only after the peak T cell response. Spike-specific TCR breadth and depth rose significantly after two AZD1222 doses compared with day 0 and with MenACWY recipients. Vaccine-associated CD4 TCRs spanned the whole spike protein, with dominant responses in regions 160-218 and 743-854.

This clone was observed a handful of times. Its antigen remains undetermined. It has no much larger one-base neighbor in the sample; base qualities were not kept. Taken from the germline V gene (reference sequence), the CDR1 and CDR2 loops are MNHEY and SMNVEV. The CDR3, from cysteine to phenylalanine, totals 15 residues. Of all the DNA, just the CDR3 is kept, 45 bases in frame from base 1. V is cut back by 8 bases and J by 7 bases, with 12 bases in the junction unmatched. The CDR3 regions of human TCRbeta chains were analyzed by immunosequencing. On the authors' methods: TCRs in the repertoires were matched against a reference library of SARS-CoV-2-specific TCRs that had been generated with the MIRA antigen-specificity platform. Breadth was defined as the fraction of unique TCRs that were SARS-CoV-2-associated. Depth was defined as the fraction of total T cells that were SARS-CoV-2-associated. Using the MIRA data, each spike-specific TCR was mapped to the spike region that the TCR reacts to and placed in a CD4 or CD8 class. Log10-transformed breadth and depth values were compared by one-way ANOVA with Sidak's multiple comparisons tests. In its TCRdb copy, this immuneACCESS table keeps in-frame sequences only and misses some clones. Where compared with another copy, unresolved V genes explain less than half of these, and the others have no known cause. The V and J calls and the clone size are those of that table, but D and trimming were determined from the DNA. The sample profile shows 130,000 or so clones; around 85% of them were found once. 9% to 9.5% of the sample rests with the top ten.

The time point label of this sample denotes: baseline before first vaccination. Vaccinee samples came from UK trials COV001 and COV002, including a single-blind randomized controlled phase 2/3 trial of AZD1222 (ChAdOx1 nCoV-19) in healthy adults. For TCRbeta chain sequencing, PBMC samples were collected from trial participants at day 0 and at day 28 after the second dose. The source was peripheral blood, collected on day 0 of AZD1222 vaccination. The receptor comes from an adult in good health. Rearrangement joined TRBV27 to TRBJ2-1, with TRBD1 identical over 9 junction bases. DNA sequence: TGTGCCAGCTCTACAGGGGGCGGAATTCGAAATGAGCAGTTCTTC. Translated, this gives CASSTGGGIRNEQFF.